Below, 26 T cell receptor beta chains from the same sample are listed, as sequenced in a study of shared clonotypes between healthy human individuals. The data were produced by immunoSEQ multiplex PCR, yet TCRdb's version contains in-frame clones alone and is incomplete. The table lists a few hundred thousand clones, around three quarters of them singletons. Sequencing used PBMCs. The receptors here all came from a middle-aged woman in good health. Some clones in this sample may be carry-over from other donors' samples.

Only one count was recorded for this clone. The chain joins TRBV9 to TRBJ2-1; D gene uncertain. V was cut by 4 bases and J by 0 bases, with 14 bases left in between. The CDR3 covers 16 residues. CDR1 is SGDLS, CDR2 YYNGEE, per germline. The CDR3 loop reads CASSLWRNPSYNEQFF. The CDR3 DNA follows: TGTGCCAGCAGCCTCTGGCGGAACCCCTCCTACAATGAGCAGTTCTTC.

V usage is TRBV30 and J usage is TRBJ2-5; D remains unclear. V lost 1 base, J lost 2 bases, and 5 bases lay in between. The CDR3 contains 12 residues. Looked up from germline, CDR1 is GTSNPN and CDR2 is SVGIG (reference sequence). The CDR3 is CAWSDIQETQYF. In nucleotides, the CDR3 is TGTGCCTGGAGTGACATACAAGAGACCCAGTACTTC.

The J gene is TRBJ2-7, the V gene TRBV19; possible D gene TRBD1, 6 bases. The CDR3 is 16 amino acids. Germline V gene lookup returns CDR1 LNHDA and CDR2 SQIVND (reference sequence). Trimming cost V 4 bases and J 3 bases, with 19 bases left between them. The CDR3 bases are TGTGCCAGTAGTACCACACGTCGTGGGGGCGGCTACGAGCAGTACTTC. Translating it yields CASSTTRRGGGYEQYF.

For this clone: Other nucleotide sequences from this sample produce the same CDR3. The chain is built from TRBV2 and TRBJ2-3; no reliable D call. This CDR3 is 12 amino acids long. Per the germline V gene, CDR1 is SNHLY and CDR2 is FYNNEI. The V end was cut by 4 bases, the J end by 1 base, with 3 bases between. CDR3 sequence: CASSGGTDTQYF. The CDR3 bases are TGTGCCAGCAGTGGGGGCACAGATACGCAGTATTTT.

J is TRBJ1-3 and V is TRBV5-1; the D is unclear. Between the trimmed V and J ends, which lost 0 bases and 0 bases, there was a span of 7 bases. Per germline, CDR1 SGHRS and CDR2 YFSETQ. The CDR3 is 15 amino acids. CDR3 nucleotide sequence: TGCGCCAGCAGCTTGGTGGCAGACTCTGGAAACACCATATATTTT. The encoded protein is CASSLVADSGNTIYF.

This clone has just a few counts. The chain couples TRBV29-1 to TRBJ2-1; 8 bases fit TRBD2. This CDR3 contains 11 residues. Looked up from germline, CDR1 is SQVTM and CDR2 is ANQGSEA. V lost 2 bases and J lost 15; bases outside the gene matches: 6. The CDR3 bases are TGCAGCGTTGAACGGGGGGGAGAGGTGTTCTTC. This sequence encodes CSVERGGEVFF.

V gene TRBV30 combines with J gene TRBJ2-2; TRBD2 aligns across 7 bases. There are 13 residues in the CDR3. Germline CDR1 and CDR2: GTSNPN and SVGIG (reference sequence). The trim removed 5 bases at V and 6 bases at J, leaving 6 bases unmatched. CDR3 sequence: CAWGRAGAGELFF. CDR3 nucleotides: TGTGCCTGGGGGAGGGCCGGGGCCGGGGAGCTGTTTTTT.

The rearrangement uses TRBV10-2 and TRBJ2-5; TRBD1 matches at 9 bases. This CDR3 is built from 15 residues. Germline CDR1 WSHSY, CDR2 SAAADI. V gave up 11 bases and J gave up 2 bases; unmatched junction bases: 12. The CDR3 reads CAGGTGRYGQETQYF. In nucleotides, the CDR3 is TGCGCCGGTGGGACAGGGAGATACGGGCAAGAGACCCAGTACTTC.

Details on this clone: This CDR3 is also generated by other DNA sequences in the sample. V and J are TRBV4-1 and TRBJ1-3; possible D gene TRBD1, 5 bases. V lost 4 bases and J lost 0, with 10 bases in between. This CDR3 has 15 amino acids. CDR1 is MGHRA, CDR2 YSYEKL, per germline. Written as DNA, the CDR3 is TGCGCCAGCAGCCCCGACAGAGCCTCTGGAAACACCATATATTTT. Encoded protein: CASSPDRASGNTIYF.

The chain combines TRBV10-3 with TRBJ2-6; perhaps TRBD2 as D (5 bases). Germline V gene sequence: CDR1 ENHRY, CDR2 SYGVKD. V was shortened by 6 bases and J by 0 bases, with 12 bases between the two germline ends. The CDR3 runs to 16 residues. The CDR3 bases are TGTGCCATCAGCGGTAGCGTCAACTCTGGGGCCAACGTCCTGACTTTC. It specifies CAISGSVNSGANVLTF.

The V call is TRBV27, the J call TRBJ2-2, with 10 bases lining up with TRBD2. The CDR3 length is 17 residues. Germline V gene lookup returns CDR1 MNHEY and CDR2 SMNVEV (reference sequence). V dropped 5 bases and J dropped 6; count of bases not matched to a gene: 12. The CDR3 DNA sequence: TGTGCCAGCAGTGCCGTAAGGACTAGCGGAGCCCCCGGGGAGCTGTTTTTT. Protein sequence: CASSAVRTSGAPGELFF.

This clone was counted only a few times. The V gene is TRBV11-2, the J gene TRBJ2-7, with TRBD2 matching 13 bases. Germline values: CDR1 SGHAT, CDR2 FQNNGV. The J segment lost 4 bases and the V segment lost 3 bases, leaving 12 bases of the junction unmatched. The CDR3 is made up of 18 amino acids. The CDR3 DNA follows: TGTGCCAGCAGCTTTGGGACTAGCGGGGCCCGAAATTTTTACGAGCAGTACTTC. This encodes CASSFGTSGARNFYEQYF.

The chain links TRBV6-5 to TRBJ2-5, with TRBD1 matching 7 bases. Germline CDR1 reads MNHEY; CDR2 reads SVGAGI. The CDR3 contains 14 residues. The junction had 5 bases not matched to a gene; V was cut back by 6 bases and J by 1 base. The CDR3 is CASREQGIQETQYF. The DNA of the CDR3 is TGTGCCAGCAGGGAACAGGGGATCCAAGAGACCCAGTACTTC.

V gene TRBV5-1 combines with J gene TRBJ2-1; TRBD1 is a possible D gene (6 bases). The CDR3 consists of 15 residues. Germline-derived CDR1 and CDR2 are SGHRS and YFSETQ. V was cut by 1 base and J by 7 bases, with 15 bases left in between. For the CDR3, the DNA is TGCGCCAGCAGCTTGCCTGGGGTGACAGGAAATGAGCAGTTCTTC. This translates into CASSLPGVTGNEQFF.

CDR3 amino acids: CASSPAGETDTQYF. The CDR3 DNA reads as TGTGCCAGCAGCCCAGCAGGGGAAACAGATACGCAGTATTTT. The chain has TRBV7-6 and TRBJ2-3; maybe TRBD1 (6 bases). This CDR3 comprises 14 residues. The V gene lost 5 bases and the J gene lost 3 bases, with 12 bases spanning the gap. Germline loops: CDR1 SGHVS, CDR2 FNYEAQ.

The CDR3 region is CASSLEWKEAFF. The CDR3 DNA reads as TGTGCCAGCAGCTTGGAATGGAAGGAGGCTTTCTTT. J is TRBJ1-1 and V is TRBV7-9; no clear D gene. The germline CDR1 and CDR2 sequences are SEHNR and FQNEAQ (reference sequence). V shed 3 bases and J shed 11 bases, with 13 bases lying between them. This CDR3 is built from 12 residues.

The chain links TRBV11-2 to TRBJ2-3; 11 bases align to TRBD2. Germline loops: CDR1 SGHAT, CDR2 FQNNGV. The CDR3 is 14 residues long. V gave up 3 bases and J gave up 5 bases; unmatched junction bases: 1. CDR3 protein: CASSFLAGGDTQYF. DNA for the CDR3: TGTGCCAGCAGCTTTCTAGCGGGAGGAGATACGCAGTATTTT.

The V and J genes are TRBV6-5 and TRBJ1-1; D not certain. V lost 0 bases to trimming and J lost 1 base, with 6 bases between them. Germline assignment: CDR1 MNHEY and CDR2 SVGAGI. CDR3 length equals 14 residues. CDR3 loop: CASSYSAANTEAFF. The CDR3 bases are TGTGCCAGCAGTTACTCGGCAGCGAACACTGAAGCTTTCTTT.

V usage is TRBV30 and J usage is TRBJ1-6, with a tentative D call TRBD1 (6 bases). V lost 3 bases to trimming and J lost 4 bases, with 16 bases between them. From germline, CDR1 is GTSNPN and CDR2 SVGIG (reference sequence). This CDR3 has 16 residues. Here the CDR3 reads CAWSLGQPIYNSPLHF. DNA of the CDR3: TGTGCCTGGAGCTTAGGACAGCCAATTTATAATTCACCCCTCCACTTT.

J is TRBJ1-1 and V is TRBV27; 8 bases are shared with TRBD1. Per germline, CDR1 MNHEY and CDR2 SMNVEV (reference sequence). V shed 5 bases, J shed 1 base, and the junction held 12 bases outside the gene matches. The CDR3 totals 17 residues. Written as DNA, the CDR3 is TGTGCCAGCAGTCCATACCGGCCAGGGACAGGGAACACTGAAGCTTTCTTT. Translated, it gives CASSPYRPGTGNTEAFF.

The genes are TRBV27 and TRBJ2-2; D uncertain. Germline V CDR1 and CDR2: MNHEY, SMNVEV (reference sequence). The V gene lost 8 bases and the J gene lost 7 bases, with 5 bases spanning the gap. The CDR3 consists of 10 residues. CDR3 DNA: TGTGCCAGCTTAGACGGGGAGCTGTTTTTT. Protein sequence: CASLDGELFF.

The gene calls are TRBV2 and TRBJ2-5, with D maybe TRBD2 (5 bases). There are 14 residues in the CDR3. CDR1 is SNHLY, CDR2 FYNNEI, per germline. Trimming took 3 bases from V and 4 from J, leaving 12 bases between them. The CDR3, as DNA: TGTGCCAGCAGTGATCGGCGGAGCGGAGAGACCCAGTACTTC. The encoded protein is CASSDRRSGETQYF. Based on the CDR3 plus reference TRBV2 and TRBJ2-5, the full variable domain is EPEVTQTPSHQVTQMGQEVILRCVPISNHLYFYWYRQILGQKVEFLVSFYNNEISEKSEIFDDQFSVERPDGSNFTLKIRSTKLEDSAMYFCASSDRRSGETQYFGPGTRLLVL.

The genes are TRBV5-4 and TRBJ1-2, with 9 bases matching TRBD1. The CDR3 loop spans 16 amino acids. Germline CDR1 and CDR2: SGHNT and YYREEE (reference sequence). The V gene end was trimmed by 4 bases and the J gene end by 6 bases; junction bases not matched to a gene: 13. The CDR3 DNA sequence: TGTGCCAGCAGCGCGGACCGGGACAGGGATAGCAATGGCTACACCTTC. It translates to CASSADRDRDSNGYTF.

A word on this clone: This CDR3 is also generated by other DNA sequences in the sample. The V and J genes are TRBV5-4 and TRBJ2-5; 7 nucleotides match TRBD2. V was pared by 0 bases and J by 5 bases, with 7 bases of the junction left unmatched. Germline values: CDR1 SGHNT, CDR2 YYREEE (reference sequence). This CDR3 contains 15 residues. The CDR3 bases are TGTGCCAGCAGCTTGGAGGGAGGGCAGGCGGAGACCCAGTACTTC. Its translation is CASSLEGGQAETQYF.

Notes on this clone: A far larger clone is only one base removed, so a read error is likely. The V call is TRBV7-2, the J call TRBJ1-4; 7 nucleotides line up with TRBD1. Germline CDR1 SGHTA, CDR2 FQGNSA. CDR3 length: 15 residues. The CDR3 here is CASRLRSGGNETLFF. The CDR3 DNA sequence: TGTGCCAGCAGGTTACGTTCAGGGGGGAATGAAACACTGTTTTTT.

The J gene is TRBJ2-6, the V gene TRBV30; D is undetermined. V gave up 5 bases and J gave up 3 bases, with 8 bases separating them. This CDR3 is built from 13 residues. CDR1 is GTSNPN, CDR2 SVGIG, per germline (reference sequence). DNA of the CDR3: TGTGCCTGGGGCCCCGGTGGGGCCAACGTCCTGACTTTC. This translates into CAWGPGGANVLTF.